This entry concerns a single TCR beta chain. The sample originates from a study of STAT5B mutations in CD4+ large granular lymphocyte leukemia. Authors' methods: The detection floor for productive clonotype frequency was 2.59 x 10-5. Assay: immunoSEQ multiplex PCR; the TCRdb copy retains only in-frame clones and omits some. That table supplies the V and J calls and clone size; D and trimming were determined from the DNA. The sample has nearly 35,000 clones; under 80% are singletons. The source is a human donor in good health. What was sequenced was CD4+ T cells from blood buffy coats.

CDR3 DNA: TGTGCCACCTGGAACAGGGAGGGAGATGAAAAACTGTTTTTT. This gives the protein CATWNREGDEKLFF. The chain is built from TRBV6-5 and TRBJ1-4; possible D gene TRBD1, 6 bases. This CDR3 has 14 amino acids. V lost 10 bases to trimming and J lost 6 bases, with 18 bases between them. Germline CDR1 reads MNHEY; CDR2 reads SVGAGI.